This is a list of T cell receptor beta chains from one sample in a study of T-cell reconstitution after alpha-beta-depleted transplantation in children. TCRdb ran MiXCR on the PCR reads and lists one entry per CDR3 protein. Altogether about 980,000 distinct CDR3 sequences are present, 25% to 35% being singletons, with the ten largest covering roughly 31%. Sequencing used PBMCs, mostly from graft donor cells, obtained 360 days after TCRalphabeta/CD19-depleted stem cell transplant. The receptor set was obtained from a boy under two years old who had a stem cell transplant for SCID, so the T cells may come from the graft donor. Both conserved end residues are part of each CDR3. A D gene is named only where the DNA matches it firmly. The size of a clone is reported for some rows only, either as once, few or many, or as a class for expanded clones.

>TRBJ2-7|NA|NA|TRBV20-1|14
TGCAGTGCTAGGCGCGTCAGTATCTCCTACGAGCAGTACTTC
CSARRVSISYEQYF
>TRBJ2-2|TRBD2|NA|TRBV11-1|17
TGTGCCAGCAGCCCCCGTGGAGGGAGGGAGAACACCGGGGAGCTGTTTTTT
CASSPRGGRENTGELFF
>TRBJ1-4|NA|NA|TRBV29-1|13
TGCAGCGCCGTCGGGGGGGACAATGAAAAACTGTTTTTT
CSAVGGDNEKLFF
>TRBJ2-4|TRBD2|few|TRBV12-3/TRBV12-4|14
TGTGCCAGCAGTCTGGGACTAGCGGGAAACATTCAGTACTTC
CASSLGLAGNIQYF
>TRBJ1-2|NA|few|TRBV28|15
TGTGCCAGCAGTTTATCCCCCCCCAGAACCTATGGCTACACCTTC
CASSLSPPRTYGYTF
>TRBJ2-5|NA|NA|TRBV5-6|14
TGTGCCAGCCTCAAGGGGCGGCGAGAGGAGACCCAGTACTTC
CASLKGRREETQYF
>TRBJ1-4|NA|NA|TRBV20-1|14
TGCAGTGCTAGAGAAGGGCAGTTGCTGGAAAAACTGTTTTTT
CSAREGQLLEKLFF
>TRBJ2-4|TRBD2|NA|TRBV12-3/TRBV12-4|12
TGTGCCAGCAGTTCACTAGCGGGGGATCAGTACTTC
CASSSLAGDQYF
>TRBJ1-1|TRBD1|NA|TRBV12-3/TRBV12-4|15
TGTGCCAGCCACCGGACAGGGGACCTGAACACTGAAGCTTTCTTT
CASHRTGDLNTEAFF
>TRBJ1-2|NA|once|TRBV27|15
TGTGCCAGCAGTTTCGCCCCGGGCCCCCTCTATGGCTACACCTTC
CASSFAPGPLYGYTF
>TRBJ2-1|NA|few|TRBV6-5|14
TGTGCCAGCAGTTACTCCTCGGGCTACAATGAGCAGTTCTTC
CASSYSSGYNEQFF
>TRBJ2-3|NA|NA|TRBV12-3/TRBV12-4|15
TGTGCCAGCAGAGACGACACCTCTAGCACAGATACGCAGTATTTT
CASRDDTSSTDTQYF
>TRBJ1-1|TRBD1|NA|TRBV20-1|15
TGCAGTGCTAGAGATCCCATGGGGCAGGGGGAAAAAGCTTTCTTT
CSARDPMGQGEKAFF
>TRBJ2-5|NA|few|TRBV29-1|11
TGCAGCGTTGGGGTGGCGGAGACCCAGTACTTC
CSVGVAETQYF
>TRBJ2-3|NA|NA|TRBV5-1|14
TGCGCCAGCAGTTTCGACAGCCACACAGATACGCAGTATTTT
CASSFDSHTDTQYF
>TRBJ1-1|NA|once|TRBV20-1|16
TGCAGTGCTCTCAGCCCCGGGGGCGGGCTGAACACTGAAGCTTTCTTT
CSALSPGGGLNTEAFF
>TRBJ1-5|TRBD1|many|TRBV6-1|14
TGTGCCAGCAGACCAACAGGGGCAGATCAGCCCCAGCATTTT
CASRPTGADQPQHF
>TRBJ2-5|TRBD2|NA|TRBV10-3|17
TGTGCCATCAGTGCGGGGCAACTAGCGGGGGGACAAGAGACCCAGTACTTC
CAISAGQLAGGQETQYF
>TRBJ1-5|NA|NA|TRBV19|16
TGTGCCAGTAGTACCAATAACAGGAATAGCAATCAGCCCCAGCATTTT
CASSTNNRNSNQPQHF
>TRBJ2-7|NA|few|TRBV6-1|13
TGTGCCAGCAATGGACCTACGGGTTACGAGCAGTACTTC
CASNGPTGYEQYF
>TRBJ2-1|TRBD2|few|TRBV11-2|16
TGTGCCAGCAGCGTGTACATAGCGGGGGGGCGCAATGAGCAGTTCTTC
CASSVYIAGGRNEQFF
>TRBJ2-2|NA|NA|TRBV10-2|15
TGCGCCAGCAGCCCCAATGGGGTAGACACCGGGGAGCTGTTTTTT
CASSPNGVDTGELFF
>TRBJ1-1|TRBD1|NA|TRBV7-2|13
TGTGCCAGCAGCTATGACAGGGACACTGAAGCTTTCTTT
CASSYDRDTEAFF
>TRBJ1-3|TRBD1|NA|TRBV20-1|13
TGCAGTGCCATACAGGGGGCTGGAAACACCATATATTTT
CSAIQGAGNTIYF
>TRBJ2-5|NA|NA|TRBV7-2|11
TGTGCCAGCAGCTTCTGGGGGACCCAGTACTTC
CASSFWGTQYF
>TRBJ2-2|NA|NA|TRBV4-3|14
TGCGCCAGCGGAACAAGCGGGAACACCGGGGAGCTGTTTTTT
CASGTSGNTGELFF